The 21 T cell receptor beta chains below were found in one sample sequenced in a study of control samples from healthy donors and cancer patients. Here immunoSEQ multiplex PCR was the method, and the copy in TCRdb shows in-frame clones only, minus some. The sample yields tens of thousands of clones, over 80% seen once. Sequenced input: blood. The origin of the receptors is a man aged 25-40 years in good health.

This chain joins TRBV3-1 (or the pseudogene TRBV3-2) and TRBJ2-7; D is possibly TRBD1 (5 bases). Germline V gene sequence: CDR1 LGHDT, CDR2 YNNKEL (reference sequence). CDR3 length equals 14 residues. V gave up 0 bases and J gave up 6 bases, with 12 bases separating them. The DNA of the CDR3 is TGTGCCAGCAGCCAAGATGGGTCAGGGCGCGAGCAGTACTTC. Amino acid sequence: CASSQDGSGREQYF.

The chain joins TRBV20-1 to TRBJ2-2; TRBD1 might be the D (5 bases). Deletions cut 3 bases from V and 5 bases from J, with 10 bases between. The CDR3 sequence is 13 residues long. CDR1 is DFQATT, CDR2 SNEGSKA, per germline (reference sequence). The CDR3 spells CSASLRVTGELFF. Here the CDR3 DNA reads TGCAGTGCTAGTCTCAGGGTTACCGGGGAGCTGTTTTTT.

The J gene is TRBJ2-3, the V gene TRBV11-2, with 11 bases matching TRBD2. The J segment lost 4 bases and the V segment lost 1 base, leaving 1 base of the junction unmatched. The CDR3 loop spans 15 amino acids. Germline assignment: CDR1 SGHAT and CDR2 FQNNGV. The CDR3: CASSLVAGGPDTQYF. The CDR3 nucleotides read TGTGCCAGCAGCTTAGTAGCGGGGGGGCCAGATACGCAGTATTTT.

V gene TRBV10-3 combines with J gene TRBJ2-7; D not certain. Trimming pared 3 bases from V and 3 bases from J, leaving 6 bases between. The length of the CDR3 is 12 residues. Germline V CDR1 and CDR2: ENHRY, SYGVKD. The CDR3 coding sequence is TGTGCCATCAGTGACGACAACTACGAGCAGTACTTC. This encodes CAISDDNYEQYF.

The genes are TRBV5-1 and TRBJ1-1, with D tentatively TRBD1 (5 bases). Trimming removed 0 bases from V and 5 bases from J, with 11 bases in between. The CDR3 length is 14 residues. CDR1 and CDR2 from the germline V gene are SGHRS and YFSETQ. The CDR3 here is CASSLALGDTEAFF. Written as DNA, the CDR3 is TGCGCCAGCAGCTTGGCTCTAGGGGATACTGAAGCTTTCTTT.

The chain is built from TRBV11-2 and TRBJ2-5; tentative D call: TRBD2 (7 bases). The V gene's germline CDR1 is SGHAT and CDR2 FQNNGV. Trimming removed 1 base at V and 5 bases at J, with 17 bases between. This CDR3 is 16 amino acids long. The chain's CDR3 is CASSLGSRGGGETQYF. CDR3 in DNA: TGTGCCAGCAGCTTAGGCAGTAGGGGGGGCGGGGAGACCCAGTACTTC.

The CDR3: CASSRGGASYNEQFF. The CDR3, as DNA: TGTGCCAGCAGCCGAGGGGGCGCCTCCTACAATGAGCAGTTCTTC. J is TRBJ2-1 and V is TRBV6-5; 7 bases fit TRBD1. Trimming cost V 6 bases and J 0 bases; bases outside gene matches: 5. This CDR3 has 15 amino acids. CDR1 and CDR2 (germline): MNHEY, SVGAGI.

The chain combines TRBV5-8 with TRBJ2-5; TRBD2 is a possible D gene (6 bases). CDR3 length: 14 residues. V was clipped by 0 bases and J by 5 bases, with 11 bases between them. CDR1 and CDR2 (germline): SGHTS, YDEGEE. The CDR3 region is CASSLGWTTETQYF. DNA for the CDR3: TGTGCCAGCAGCTTGGGATGGACTACGGAGACCCAGTACTTC.

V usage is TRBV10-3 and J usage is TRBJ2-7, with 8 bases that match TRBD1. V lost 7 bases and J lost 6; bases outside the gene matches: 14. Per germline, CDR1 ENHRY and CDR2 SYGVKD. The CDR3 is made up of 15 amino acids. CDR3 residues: CAITGQEGTLGEQYF. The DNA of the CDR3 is TGTGCCATCACGGGACAGGAGGGGACTCTAGGCGAGCAGTACTTC.

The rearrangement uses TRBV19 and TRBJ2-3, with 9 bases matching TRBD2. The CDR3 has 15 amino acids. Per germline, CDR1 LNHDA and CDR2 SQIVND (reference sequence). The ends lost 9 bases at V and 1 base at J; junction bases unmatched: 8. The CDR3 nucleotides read TGTGCCAGCCGTCCGGGCGGGGGGGGCACAGATACGCAGTATTTT. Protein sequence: CASRPGGGGTDTQYF.

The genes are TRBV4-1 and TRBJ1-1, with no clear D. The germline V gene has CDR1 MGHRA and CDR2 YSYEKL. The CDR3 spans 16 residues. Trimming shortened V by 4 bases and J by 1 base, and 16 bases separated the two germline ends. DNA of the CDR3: TGCGCCAGCAGCCGAAGTTTGGCGGAGGGGAACACTGAAGCTTTCTTT. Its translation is CASSRSLAEGNTEAFF.

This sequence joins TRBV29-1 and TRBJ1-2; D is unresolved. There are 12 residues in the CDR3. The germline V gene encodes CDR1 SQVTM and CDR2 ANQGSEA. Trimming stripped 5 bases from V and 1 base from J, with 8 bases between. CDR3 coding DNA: TGCAGCGTTACCCTGAGTAACTATGGCTACACCTTC. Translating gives CSVTLSNYGYTF.

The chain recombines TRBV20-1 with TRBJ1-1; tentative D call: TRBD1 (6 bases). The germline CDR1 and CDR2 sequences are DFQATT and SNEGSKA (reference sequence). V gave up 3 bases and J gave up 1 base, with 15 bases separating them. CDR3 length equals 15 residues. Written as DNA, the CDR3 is TGCAGTGCTAGTGAGGGGGGGGGCCCGAACACTGAAGCTTTCTTT. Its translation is CSASEGGGPNTEAFF.

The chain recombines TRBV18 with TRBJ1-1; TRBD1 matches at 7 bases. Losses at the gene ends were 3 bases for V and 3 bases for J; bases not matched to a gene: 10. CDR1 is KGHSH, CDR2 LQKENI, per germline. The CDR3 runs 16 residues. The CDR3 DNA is TGTGCCAGCTCACCCGGACAGGTAAAGTTGTACACTGAAGCTTTCTTT. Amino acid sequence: CASSPGQVKLYTEAFF.

The CDR3 DNA sequence: TGTGCCAGCAGCTCAGGGGGCAACTATGGCTACACCTTC. It codes for CASSSGGNYGYTF. The chain is built from TRBV5-8 and TRBJ1-2; 8 bases map to TRBD1. Trimming cost V 3 bases and J 2 bases; bases outside gene matches: 0. This CDR3 contains 13 residues. Per the germline V gene, CDR1 is SGHTS and CDR2 is YDEGEE.

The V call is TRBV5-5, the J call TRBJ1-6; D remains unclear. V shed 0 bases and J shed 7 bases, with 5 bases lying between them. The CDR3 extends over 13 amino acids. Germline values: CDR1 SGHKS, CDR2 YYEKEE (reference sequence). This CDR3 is CASSLAPNSPLHF. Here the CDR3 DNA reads TGTGCCAGCAGCTTGGCCCCAAATTCACCCCTCCACTTT. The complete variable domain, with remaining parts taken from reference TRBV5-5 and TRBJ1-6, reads DAGVTQSPTHLIKTRGQQVTLRCSPISGHKSVSWYQQVLGQGPQFIFQYYEKEERGRGNFPDRFSARQFPNYSSELNVNALLLGDSALYLCASSLAPNSPLHFGNGTRLTVT.

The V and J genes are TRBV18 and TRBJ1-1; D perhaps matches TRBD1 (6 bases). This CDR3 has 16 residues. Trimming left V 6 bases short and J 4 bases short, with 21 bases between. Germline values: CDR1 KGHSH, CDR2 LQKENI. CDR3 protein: CASSPTTGTAATEAFF. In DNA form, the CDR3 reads TGTGCCAGCTCGCCAACCACAGGGACCGCCGCCACTGAAGCTTTCTTT.

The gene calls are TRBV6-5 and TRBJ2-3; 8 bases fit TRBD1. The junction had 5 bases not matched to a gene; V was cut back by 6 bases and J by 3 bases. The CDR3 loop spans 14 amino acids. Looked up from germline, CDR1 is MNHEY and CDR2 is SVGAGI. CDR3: CASRRTGRTDTQYF. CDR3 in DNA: TGTGCCAGCAGAAGGACAGGGCGAACAGATACGCAGTATTTT.

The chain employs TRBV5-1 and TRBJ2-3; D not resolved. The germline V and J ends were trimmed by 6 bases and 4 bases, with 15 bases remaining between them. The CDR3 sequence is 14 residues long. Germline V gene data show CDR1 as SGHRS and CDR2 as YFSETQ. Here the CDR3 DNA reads TGCGCCAGCACCATGAACATGGGCGCAGATACGCAGTATTTT. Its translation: CASTMNMGADTQYF.

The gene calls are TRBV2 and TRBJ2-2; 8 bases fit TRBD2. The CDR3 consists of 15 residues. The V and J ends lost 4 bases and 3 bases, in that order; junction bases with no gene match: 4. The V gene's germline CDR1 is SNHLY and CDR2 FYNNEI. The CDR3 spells CASSVGGGHTGELFF. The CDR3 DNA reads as TGTGCCAGCAGTGTTGGCGGGGGGCACACCGGGGAGCTGTTTTTT.

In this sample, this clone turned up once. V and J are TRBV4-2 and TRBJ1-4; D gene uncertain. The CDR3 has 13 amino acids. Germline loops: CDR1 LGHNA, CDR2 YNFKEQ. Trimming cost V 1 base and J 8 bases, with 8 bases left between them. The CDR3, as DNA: TGTGCCAGCAGCCAAGCTAATGACGAAAAACTGTTTTTT. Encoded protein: CASSQANDEKLFF.